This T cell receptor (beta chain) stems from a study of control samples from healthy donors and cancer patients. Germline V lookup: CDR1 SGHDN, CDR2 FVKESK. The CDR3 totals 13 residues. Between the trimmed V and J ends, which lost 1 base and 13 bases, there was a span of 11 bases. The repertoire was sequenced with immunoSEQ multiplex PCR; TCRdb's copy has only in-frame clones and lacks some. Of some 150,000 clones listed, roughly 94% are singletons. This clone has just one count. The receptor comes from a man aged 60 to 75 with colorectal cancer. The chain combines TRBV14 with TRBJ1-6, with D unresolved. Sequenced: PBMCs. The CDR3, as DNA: TGTGCCAGCAGCCAAGGTATCAGTGGCCCCCTCCACTTT. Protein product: CASSQGISGPLHF.